This T cell receptor beta chain is from a study of blood T cell repertoires in COVID-19. Study background: Sites across the United States, Italy and Spain contributed samples from acute and convalescent COVID-19. The cDNA or gDNA used as material had been derived from T cells, B-cell-depleted T cells, or PBMCs.

V lost 5 bases to trimming and J lost 5 bases; unmatched junction nucleotides: 8. The germline V gene encodes CDR1 MGHDK and CDR2 SYGVNS. The CDR3 consists of 14 residues. Original handling: Using reference gene primer amplification, nucleated cell counts were estimated. Profiling relied on immunoSEQ multiplex PCR, and the TCRdb table lists in-frame clones only, not all of them. Clone size and the V and J calls come from that table; the DNA yielded D and trimming. Found here are 100,000 to 140,000 clones, more than 70% of them singletons; the top ten hold 6.8%. This receptor was taken from a man aged 50 to 59 with active or convalescent COVID-19. The V and J genes are TRBV25-1 and TRBJ2-7, with 8 bases lining up with TRBD1. The specimen sequenced was peripheral blood. CDR3 bases: TGTGCCAGCAGTTCCCGGACAGGGAACAACGAGCAGTACTTC. It codes for CASSSRTGNNEQYF.